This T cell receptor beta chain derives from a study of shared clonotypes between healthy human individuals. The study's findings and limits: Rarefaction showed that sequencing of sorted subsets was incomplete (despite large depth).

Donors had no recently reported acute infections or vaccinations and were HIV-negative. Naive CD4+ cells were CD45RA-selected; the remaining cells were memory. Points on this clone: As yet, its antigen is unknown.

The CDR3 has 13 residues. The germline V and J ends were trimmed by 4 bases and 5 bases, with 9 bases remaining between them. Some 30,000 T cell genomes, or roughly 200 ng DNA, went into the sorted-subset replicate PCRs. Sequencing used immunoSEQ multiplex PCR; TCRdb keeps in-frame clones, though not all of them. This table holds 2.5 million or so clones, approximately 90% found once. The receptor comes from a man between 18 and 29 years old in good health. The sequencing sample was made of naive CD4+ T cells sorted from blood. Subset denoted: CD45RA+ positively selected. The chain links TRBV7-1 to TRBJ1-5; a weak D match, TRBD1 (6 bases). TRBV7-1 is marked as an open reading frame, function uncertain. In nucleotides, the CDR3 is TGTGCCAGCAGCTTACAGGGAGATCAGCCCCAGCATTTT. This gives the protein CASSLQGDQPQHF.